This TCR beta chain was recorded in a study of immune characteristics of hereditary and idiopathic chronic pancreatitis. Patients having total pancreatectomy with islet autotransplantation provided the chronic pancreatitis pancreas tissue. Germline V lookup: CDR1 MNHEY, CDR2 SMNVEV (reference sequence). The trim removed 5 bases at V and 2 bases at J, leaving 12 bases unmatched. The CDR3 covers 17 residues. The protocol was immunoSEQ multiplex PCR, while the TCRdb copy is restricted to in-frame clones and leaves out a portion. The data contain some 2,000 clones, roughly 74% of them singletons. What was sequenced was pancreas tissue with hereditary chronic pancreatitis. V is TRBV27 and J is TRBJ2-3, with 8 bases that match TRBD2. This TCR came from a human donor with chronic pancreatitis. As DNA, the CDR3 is TGTGCCAGCAGTCCGAGCGGGAGAGATCTTATCACAGATACGCAGTATTTT. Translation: CASSPSGRDLITDTQYF.